The source of this TCR beta chain is a study of neoadjuvant anti-PD-1 for oral cavity cancer. Study-level information: Before surgery, most patients got three to four biweekly 3 mg/kg nivolumab doses.

Germline CDR1 LNHDA, CDR2 SQIVND (reference sequence). V was trimmed by 3 bases and J by 3 bases, leaving 11 bases between them. The CDR3 runs 15 residues. The method was immunoSEQ multiplex PCR; TCRdb's version includes in-frame clones alone and lacks a portion of them. This sample carries over 11,000 clones, over 70% of them seen once, and the ten largest clones take about 3.1%. These newly diagnosed stage II-IVA oral cavity squamous cell carcinoma patients had no prior systemic or radiation treatment. The patients had HPV-negative, locally advanced oral cavity squamous cell carcinoma. No culture or expansion preceded analysis of these blood cells. This clone was counted only a few times.

Specimen: PBMCs, collected before nivolumab (anti-PD-1) treatment. The chain couples TRBV19 to TRBJ2-2, with D maybe TRBD1 (5 bases). The sequence derives from a person aged 35-79 years with oral cavity squamous cell carcinoma. CDR3 DNA: TGTGCCAGTAGTATTCTAGGGGTCGACACCGGGGAGCTGTTTTTT. Protein sequence: CASSILGVDTGELFF.